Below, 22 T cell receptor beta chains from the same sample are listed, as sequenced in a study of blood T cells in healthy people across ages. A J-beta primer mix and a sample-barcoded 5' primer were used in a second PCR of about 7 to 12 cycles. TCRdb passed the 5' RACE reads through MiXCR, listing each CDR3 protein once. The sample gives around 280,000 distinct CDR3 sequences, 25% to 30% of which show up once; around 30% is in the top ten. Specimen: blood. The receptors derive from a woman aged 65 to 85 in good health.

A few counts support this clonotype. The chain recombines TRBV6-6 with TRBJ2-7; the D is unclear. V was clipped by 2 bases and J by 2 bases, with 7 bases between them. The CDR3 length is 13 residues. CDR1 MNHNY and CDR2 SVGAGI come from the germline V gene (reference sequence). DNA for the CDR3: TGTGCCAGCAGTTACCCGGACCCCTACGAGCAGTACTTC. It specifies CASSYPDPYEQYF.

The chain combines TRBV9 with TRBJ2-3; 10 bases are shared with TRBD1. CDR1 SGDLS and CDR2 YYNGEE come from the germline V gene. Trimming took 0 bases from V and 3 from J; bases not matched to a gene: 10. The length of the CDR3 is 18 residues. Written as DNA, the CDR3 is TGTGCCAGCAGCGTAGAAGAAACCGGGACAGGGGTTACAGATACGCAGTATTTT. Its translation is CASSVEETGTGVTDTQYF.

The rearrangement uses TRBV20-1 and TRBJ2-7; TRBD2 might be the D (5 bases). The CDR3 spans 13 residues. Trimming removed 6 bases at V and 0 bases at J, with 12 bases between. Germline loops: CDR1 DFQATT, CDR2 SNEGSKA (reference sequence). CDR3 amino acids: CSAALGSSYEQYF. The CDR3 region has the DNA TGCAGTGCGGCGTTAGGGAGCTCCTACGAGCAGTACTTC.

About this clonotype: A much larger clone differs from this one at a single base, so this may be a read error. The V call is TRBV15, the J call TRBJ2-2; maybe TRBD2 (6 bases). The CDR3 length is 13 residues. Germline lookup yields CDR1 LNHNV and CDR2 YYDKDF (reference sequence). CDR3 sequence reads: CTTSRNLAGELFF. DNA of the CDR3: TGTACCACCAGCAGAAATCTAGCGGGGGAGCTGTTTTTT.

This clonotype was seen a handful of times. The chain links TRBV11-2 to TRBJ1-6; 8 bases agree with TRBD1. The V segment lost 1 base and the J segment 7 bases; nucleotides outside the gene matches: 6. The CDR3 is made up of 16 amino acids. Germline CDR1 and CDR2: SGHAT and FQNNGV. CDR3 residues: CASSLVPGGTNSPLHF. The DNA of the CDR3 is TGTGCCAGCAGCTTAGTACCAGGGGGCACAAATTCACCCCTCCACTTT. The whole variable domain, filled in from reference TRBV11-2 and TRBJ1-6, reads EAGVAQSPRYKIIEKRQSVAFWCNPISGHATLYWYQQILGQGPKLLIQFQNNGVVDDSQLPKDRFSAERLKGVDSTLKIQPAKLEDSAVYLCASSLVPGGTNSPLHFGNGTRLTVT.

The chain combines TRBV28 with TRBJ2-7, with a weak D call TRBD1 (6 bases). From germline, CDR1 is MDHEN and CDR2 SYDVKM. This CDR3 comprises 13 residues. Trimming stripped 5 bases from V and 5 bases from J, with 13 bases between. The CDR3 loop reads CASSTQGKHEQYF. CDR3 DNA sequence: TGTGCCAGCAGTACTCAGGGGAAGCACGAGCAGTACTTC.

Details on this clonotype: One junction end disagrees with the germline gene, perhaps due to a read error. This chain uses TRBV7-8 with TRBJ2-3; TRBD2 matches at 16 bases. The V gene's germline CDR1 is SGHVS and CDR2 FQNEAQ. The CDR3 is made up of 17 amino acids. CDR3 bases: TGCGCCAGCAGCTTAGGGACTAGCGGGAGGGACACAGATACGCAGTATTTT. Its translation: CASSLGTSGRDTDTQYF.

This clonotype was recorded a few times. CDR3 DNA sequence: TGTGCCAGCAGCCCAGGGGGTAGGGGCACAGATACGCAGTATTTT. The encoded protein is CASSPGGRGTDTQYF. This chain joins TRBV6-6 and TRBJ2-3; the match to TRBD1 covers 7 bases. The J segment lost 1 base and the V segment lost 6 bases, leaving 7 bases of the junction unmatched. CDR1 and CDR2 from the germline V gene are MNHNY and SVGAGI (reference sequence). The CDR3 runs 15 residues.

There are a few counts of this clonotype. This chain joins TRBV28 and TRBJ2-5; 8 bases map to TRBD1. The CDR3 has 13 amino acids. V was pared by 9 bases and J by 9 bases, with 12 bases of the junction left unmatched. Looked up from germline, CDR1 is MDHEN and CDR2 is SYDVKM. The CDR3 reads CASGDRYSVAQYF. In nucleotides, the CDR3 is TGTGCCAGTGGGGACAGGTACAGTGTGGCCCAGTACTTC.

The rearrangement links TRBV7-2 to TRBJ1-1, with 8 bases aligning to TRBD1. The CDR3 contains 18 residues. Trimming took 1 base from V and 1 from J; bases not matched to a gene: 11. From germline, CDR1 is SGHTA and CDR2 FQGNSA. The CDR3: CASSLGGPATGANTEAFF. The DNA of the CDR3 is TGTGCCAGCAGCTTAGGCGGCCCCGCGACAGGGGCGAACACTGAAGCTTTCTTT.

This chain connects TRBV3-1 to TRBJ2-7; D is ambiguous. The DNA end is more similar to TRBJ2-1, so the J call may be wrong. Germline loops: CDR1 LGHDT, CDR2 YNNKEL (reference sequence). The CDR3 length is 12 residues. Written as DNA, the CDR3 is TGTGCCAGCAGCTATAGCCCCACTGAGCAGTTCTTC. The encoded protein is CASSYSPTEQFF.

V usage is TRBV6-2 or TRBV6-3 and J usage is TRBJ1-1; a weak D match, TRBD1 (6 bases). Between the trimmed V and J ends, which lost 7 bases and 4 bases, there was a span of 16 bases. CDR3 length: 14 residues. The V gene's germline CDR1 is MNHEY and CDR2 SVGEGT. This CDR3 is CASITRGGITEAFF. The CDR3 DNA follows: TGTGCCAGCATCACAAGGGGGGGGATCACTGAAGCTTTCTTT.

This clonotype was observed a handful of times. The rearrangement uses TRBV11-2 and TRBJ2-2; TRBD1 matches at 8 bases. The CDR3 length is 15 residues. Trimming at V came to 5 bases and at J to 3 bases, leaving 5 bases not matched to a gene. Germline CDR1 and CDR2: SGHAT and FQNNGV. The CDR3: CASSHDRGDTGELFF. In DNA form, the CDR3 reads TGTGCCAGCAGCCATGACAGGGGAGACACCGGGGAGCTGTTTTTT.

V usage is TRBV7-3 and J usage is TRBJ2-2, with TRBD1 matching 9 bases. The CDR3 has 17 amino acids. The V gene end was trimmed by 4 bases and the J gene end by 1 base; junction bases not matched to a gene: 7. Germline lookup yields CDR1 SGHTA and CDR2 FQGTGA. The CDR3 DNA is TGTGCCAGCAGCTCCGTGGGGGGACAGGGGAACACCGGGGAGCTGTTTTTT. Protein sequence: CASSSVGGQGNTGELFF.

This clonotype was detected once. CDR3: CASSVEQRMIGYTF. The CDR3 DNA follows: TGTGCCAGCAGCGTAGAACAGAGGATGATTGGCTACACCTTC. V usage is TRBV9 and J usage is TRBJ1-2, with D uncertain. The germline V gene encodes CDR1 SGDLS and CDR2 YYNGEE. V gave up 0 bases and J gave up 7 bases, with 13 bases separating them. The CDR3 totals 14 residues.

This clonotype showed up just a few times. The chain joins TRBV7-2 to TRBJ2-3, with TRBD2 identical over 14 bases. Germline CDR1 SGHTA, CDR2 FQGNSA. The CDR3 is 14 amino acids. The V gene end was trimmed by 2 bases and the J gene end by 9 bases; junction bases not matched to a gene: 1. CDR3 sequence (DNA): TGTGCCAGCAGCTTACGACTAGCGGGAGGGACGCAGTATTTT. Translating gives CASSLRLAGGTQYF.

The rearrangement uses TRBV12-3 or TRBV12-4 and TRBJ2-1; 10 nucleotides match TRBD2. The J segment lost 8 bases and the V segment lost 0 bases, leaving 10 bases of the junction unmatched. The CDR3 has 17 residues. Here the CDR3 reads CASSLARPSGSGYEQFF. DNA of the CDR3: TGTGCCAGCAGTTTAGCGCGACCTAGCGGGAGCGGCTATGAGCAGTTCTTC.

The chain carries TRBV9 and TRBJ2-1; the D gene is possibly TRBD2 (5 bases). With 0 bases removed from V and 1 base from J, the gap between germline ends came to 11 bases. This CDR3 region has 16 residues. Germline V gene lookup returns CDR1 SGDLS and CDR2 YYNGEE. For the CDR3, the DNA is TGTGCCAGCAGCGTAGGGGCGGGCGTATCCTACAATGAGCAGTTCTTC. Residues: CASSVGAGVSYNEQFF.

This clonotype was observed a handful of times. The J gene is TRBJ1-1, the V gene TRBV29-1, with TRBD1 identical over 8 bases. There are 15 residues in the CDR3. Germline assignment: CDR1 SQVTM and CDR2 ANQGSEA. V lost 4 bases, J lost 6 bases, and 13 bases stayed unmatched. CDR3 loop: CSVAPLQGDSAEAFF. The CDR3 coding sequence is TGCAGCGTTGCCCCTTTACAGGGGGATTCGGCTGAAGCTTTCTTT. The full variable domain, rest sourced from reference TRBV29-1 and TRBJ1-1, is SAVISQKPSRDICQRGTSLTIQCQVDSQVTMMFWYRQQPGQSLTLIATANQGSEATYESGFVIDKFPISRPNLTFSTLTVSNMSPEDSSIYLCSVAPLQGDSAEAFFGQGTRLTVV.

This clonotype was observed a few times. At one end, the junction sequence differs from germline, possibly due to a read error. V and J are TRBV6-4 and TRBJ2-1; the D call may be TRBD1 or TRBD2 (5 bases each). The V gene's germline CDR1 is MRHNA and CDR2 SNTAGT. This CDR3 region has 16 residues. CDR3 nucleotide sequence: TGTGCCAGCAGCTCCTCCGGGACGGGCTTTTACAATGAACAGTTCTTC. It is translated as CASSSSGTGFYNEQFF.

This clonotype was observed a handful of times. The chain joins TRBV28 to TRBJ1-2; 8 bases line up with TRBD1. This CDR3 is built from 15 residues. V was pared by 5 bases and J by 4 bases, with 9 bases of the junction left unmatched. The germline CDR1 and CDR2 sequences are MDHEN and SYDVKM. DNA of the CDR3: TGTGCCAGCAGTCCTGGGGACAGGTCTTTCTATGGCTACACCTTC. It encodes CASSPGDRSFYGYTF.

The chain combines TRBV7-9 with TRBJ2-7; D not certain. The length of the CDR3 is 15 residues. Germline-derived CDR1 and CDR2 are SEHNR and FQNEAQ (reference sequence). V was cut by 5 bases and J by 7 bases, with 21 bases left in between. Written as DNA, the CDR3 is TGTGCCAGCAGCCCGACCGCTGCGGTTCTAAGTGAGCAGTACTTC. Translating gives CASSPTAAVLSEQYF.